Below are 20 T cell receptor beta chains sequenced from a single sample in a study of cytomegalovirus exposure and HLA in healthy donors. The assay was immunoSEQ multiplex PCR, and TCRdb's table has in-frame clones only and misses some. Of roughly 220,000 clones listed, around nine tenths are singletons. Specimen: PBMCs. The receptors were gathered from a woman under 30 in good health and CMV-seronegative.

The chain links TRBV5-1 to TRBJ2-1; 9 positions match TRBD2. CDR3 size: 14 residues. V gave up 4 bases and J gave up 6 bases; unmatched junction bases: 5. Looked up from germline, CDR1 is SGHRS and CDR2 is YFSETQ. The CDR3 DNA is TGCGCCAGCAGCGGGCGGGAGGGCCCCAATGAGCAGTTCTTC. This translates into CASSGREGPNEQFF.

This clone has a handful of counts. The rearrangement links TRBV7-8 to TRBJ2-2; TRBD2 is a possible D gene (5 bases). V lost 6 bases to trimming and J lost 4 bases, with 12 bases between them. There are 14 residues in the CDR3. Germline CDR1 and CDR2: SGHVS and FQNEAQ. CDR3 region: CASSEGAVTGELFF. CDR3 sequence (DNA): TGTGCCAGCAGTGAGGGCGCAGTCACCGGGGAGCTGTTTTTT. Together with reference TRBV7-8 and TRBJ2-2, the CDR3 gives the full variable domain: GAGVSQSPRYKVAKRGQDVALRCDPISGHVSLFWYQQALGQGPEFLTYFQNEAQLDKSGLPSDRFFAERPEGSVSTLKIQRTQQEDSAVYLCASSEGAVTGELFFGEGSRLTVL.

This chain connects TRBV28 to TRBJ1-2, with TRBD1 as a possible D gene (5 bases). V was cut by 4 bases and J by 0 bases, with 21 bases left in between. CDR1 is MDHEN, CDR2 SYDVKM, per germline. The length of the CDR3 is 18 residues. The chain's CDR3 is CASSSTLTRDWTNYGYTF. Written as DNA, the CDR3 is TGTGCCAGCAGTTCTACCCTTACCCGGGACTGGACTAACTATGGCTACACCTTC.

The genes are TRBV18 and TRBJ1-2; no firm D call. This CDR3 comprises 13 residues. CDR1 is KGHSH and CDR2 is LQKENI in the germline V gene. The V end lost 3 bases, the J end lost 5 bases, and 10 bases lay between the germline ends. The CDR3 here is CASSPDQLYGYTF. In DNA, the CDR3 is TGTGCCAGCTCACCCGATCAACTGTATGGCTACACCTTC. Full variable domain (outside the CDR3, taken from reference TRBV18 and TRBJ1-2): NAGVMQNPRHLVRRRGQEARLRCSPMKGHSHVYWYRQLPEEGLKFMVYLQKENIIDESGMPKERFSAEFPKEGPSILRIQQVVRGDSAAYFCASSPDQLYGYTFGSGTRLTVV.

This sequence joins TRBV29-1 and TRBJ1-5, with a weak D call TRBD1 (5 bases). The germline V gene has CDR1 SQVTM and CDR2 ANQGSEA. The CDR3 is made up of 12 amino acids. The ends were cut back, 4 bases at V and 3 bases at J, with 7 bases in the middle. This CDR3 is CSVGQLNQPQHF. CDR3 coding DNA: TGCAGCGTTGGACAGCTCAATCAGCCCCAGCATTTT.

The rearrangement links TRBV5-1 to TRBJ1-2; the match to TRBD1 covers 10 bases. After removal of 4 bases from V and 8 bases from J, the junction contained 8 bases not matched to a gene. This CDR3 comprises 14 residues. In germline, CDR1 is SGHRS, CDR2 YFSETQ. The CDR3 region is CASSPTGQGKGYTF. The CDR3, as DNA: TGCGCCAGCAGCCCTACGGGACAGGGGAAGGGCTACACCTTC.

This chain uses TRBV10-3 with TRBJ2-5; a possible D gene is TRBD1 (6 bases). The V end was cut by 4 bases, the J end by 2 bases, with 14 bases between. The germline CDR1 and CDR2 sequences are ENHRY and SYGVKD. CDR3 length: 15 residues. The CDR3 coding sequence is TGTGCCATCAGTGGGCAGGGGCCGCGGCAAGAGACCCAGTACTTC. This codes for CAISGQGPRQETQYF.

V usage is TRBV19 and J usage is TRBJ2-1; tentative D call: TRBD2 (6 bases). V was clipped by 7 bases and J by 3 bases, with 13 bases between them. The germline gives CDR1 LNHDA, CDR2 SQIVND (reference sequence). The CDR3 sequence is 14 residues long. For the CDR3, the DNA is TGTGCCAGTACAGGGACTTCCAACTACAATGAGCAGTTCTTC. Its translation is CASTGTSNYNEQFF.

The chain joins TRBV27 to TRBJ2-1; 7 bases align to TRBD2. V trimming: 10 bases; J trimming: 5 bases; junction bases outside the gene matches: 5. Germline V CDR1 and CDR2: MNHEY, SMNVEV (reference sequence). CDR3 length: 12 residues. For the CDR3, the DNA is TGTGCCACGGGGAGGGCGGACAATGAGCAGTTCTTC. Its translation is CATGRADNEQFF.

V gene TRBV4-1 combines with J gene TRBJ1-1; maybe TRBD1 (5 bases). This CDR3 contains 13 residues. Germline V gene sequence: CDR1 MGHRA, CDR2 YSYEKL. V was pared by 1 base and J by 4 bases, with 7 bases between. The CDR3 DNA is TGCGCCAGCAGCCAAGTCGGGGGCACTGAAGCTTTCTTT. Amino acids: CASSQVGGTEAFF.

The chain is built from TRBV2 and TRBJ2-3; D gene uncertain. Germline V CDR1 and CDR2: SNHLY, FYNNEI. This CDR3 is 12 amino acids long. V lost 4 bases, J lost 2 bases, and 4 bases lay in between. The CDR3 sequence: CASSGITDTQYF. In DNA, the CDR3 is TGTGCCAGCAGTGGTATCACAGATACGCAGTATTTT. The variable domain in full, with the rest retrieved from reference TRBV2 and TRBJ2-3, is EPEVTQTPSHQVTQMGQEVILRCVPISNHLYFYWYRQILGQKVEFLVSFYNNEISEKSEIFDDQFSVERPDGSNFTLKIRSTKLEDSAMYFCASSGITDTQYFGPGTRLTVL.

The chain combines TRBV20-1 with TRBJ2-1; 8 bases map to TRBD2. Trimming removed 8 bases from V and 10 bases from J; junction bases left unmatched: 7. Germline V gene lookup returns CDR1 DFQATT and CDR2 SNEGSKA (reference sequence). The CDR3 loop spans 11 amino acids. The CDR3 DNA sequence: TGCAGTCTCAGTCGGGGGGGAGAGCAGTTCTTC. It codes for CSLSRGGEQFF.

This clone appeared once. The CDR3 DNA reads as TGTGCCAGTAGTATTACGGGAGAAGCCAAAAACATTCAGTACTTC. As protein: CASSITGEAKNIQYF. The gene calls are TRBV19 and TRBJ2-4; possible D gene TRBD2, 6 bases. This CDR3 has 15 residues. Germline assignment: CDR1 LNHDA and CDR2 SQIVND (reference sequence). The germline V and J ends were trimmed by 3 bases and 0 bases, with 9 bases remaining between them.

V usage is TRBV9 and J usage is TRBJ1-2; D remains unclear. V was shortened by 0 bases and J by 7 bases, with 16 bases between the two germline ends. Germline loops: CDR1 SGDLS, CDR2 YYNGEE. The length of the CDR3 is 15 residues. The CDR3 DNA follows: TGTGCCAGCAGCGTAGCGCCCACTGAGAAAACTGGCTACACCTTC. Amino acids: CASSVAPTEKTGYTF.

The rearrangement joins TRBV6-1 to TRBJ2-7; weak D call: TRBD2 (5 bases). The V end lost 3 bases, the J end lost 1 base, and 7 bases lay between the germline ends. The V gene's germline CDR1 is MNHNS and CDR2 SASEGT. The CDR3 covers 13 residues. CDR3 coding DNA: TGTGCCAGCAGTGAGCGGACTTCCTACGAGCAGTACTTC. Amino acids: CASSERTSYEQYF.

The chain combines TRBV9 with TRBJ2-1; perhaps TRBD2 as D (6 bases). V was shortened by 0 bases and J by 7 bases, with 11 bases between the two germline ends. This CDR3 contains 14 residues. Germline CDR1 SGDLS, CDR2 YYNGEE. The chain's CDR3 is CASSVDAGSNEQFF. DNA of the CDR3: TGTGCCAGCAGCGTAGATGCGGGATCTAATGAGCAGTTCTTC.

The V gene is TRBV7-8, the J gene TRBJ2-3, with D tentatively TRBD2 (5 bases). The CDR3 extends over 15 amino acids. The V gene's germline CDR1 is SGHVS and CDR2 FQNEAQ. Trimming pared 5 bases from V and 2 bases from J, leaving 14 bases between. The CDR3 DNA is TGTGCCAGCAGCCAAGAGGACTTTCCCACAGATACGCAGTATTTT. Translating it yields CASSQEDFPTDTQYF.

This chain uses TRBV6-1 with TRBJ1-6, with TRBD1 as a possible D gene (5 bases). The CDR3 has 18 amino acids. Germline V gene sequence: CDR1 MNHNS, CDR2 SASEGT. V shed 2 bases and J shed 0 bases, with 14 bases lying between them. CDR3 residues: CASSELAGPSSYNSPLHF. The CDR3 DNA sequence: TGTGCCAGCAGTGAATTGGCAGGGCCGAGCTCCTATAATTCACCCCTCCACTTT.

This rearrangement joins TRBV5-1 to TRBJ2-7; tentatively, D is TRBD1 (5 bases). V dropped 5 bases and J dropped 3 bases, with 9 bases sitting between them. The germline V gene has CDR1 SGHRS and CDR2 YFSETQ. The length of the CDR3 is 12 residues. The chain's CDR3 is CASRDDSYEQYF. CDR3 nucleotide sequence: TGCGCCAGCAGAGATGACAGCTACGAGCAGTACTTC.

DNA of the CDR3: TGTGCCAGTATGCGGGGGGCGCGGAGCAATCAGCCCCAGCATTTT. Translated, it gives CASMRGARSNQPQHF. V gene TRBV19 combines with J gene TRBJ1-5; possibly TRBD1 for D (6 bases). V lost 7 bases, J lost 1 base, and 14 bases lay in between. The CDR3 has 15 amino acids. CDR1 LNHDA and CDR2 SQIVND come from the germline V gene (reference sequence).